One and the same sample provided the 8 T cell receptor beta chains below, sequenced in a study of Graves' ophthalmopathy and Graves' hyperthyroidism. RNA transcripts were the source from which TCR beta CDR3 regions were amplified. An opening RT-PCR round employed HTBI primers and preceded a second-round multiplex PCR. TCRdb itself ran the multiplex PCR reads through MiXCR, one entry per CDR3 protein. The data contain approximately 210,000 distinct CDR3 sequences, around 28% of them seen just once; the ten biggest clones take up around 10%. Specimen: peripheral blood. The receptors here all came from a man in his fifties with Graves' ophthalmopathy.

This clonotype has a count of ten or more. The chain's CDR3 is CASGLVPQSYEQYF. For the CDR3, the DNA is TGTGCTAGTGGTTTGGTTCCACAGTCCTACGAGCAGTACTTC. The chain joins TRBV12-5 to TRBJ2-7, with unresolved D. Germline values: CDR1 LGHNT, CDR2 FRNRAP. With 0 bases removed from V and 1 base from J, the gap between germline ends came to 7 bases. The CDR3 is 14 residues long.

This clonotype has at least ten counts. The gene calls are TRBV7-3 and TRBJ2-2; D is undetermined. This CDR3 contains 12 residues. The V end was cut by 4 bases, the J end by 8 bases, with 8 bases between. CDR1 is SGHTA, CDR2 FQGTGA, per germline. Here the CDR3 DNA reads TGTGCCAGCAGCTCGCGAGAGGGGGAGCTGTTTTTT. This gives the protein CASSSREGELFF.

This clonotype was observed many times. This chain joins TRBV24-1 and TRBJ1-2; 8 bases are a match to TRBD1. CDR1 KGHDR and CDR2 SFDVKD come from the germline V gene. The CDR3 length is 13 residues. After removal of 2 bases from V and 6 bases from J, the junction contained 1 base not matched to a gene. Here the CDR3 reads CATSDYRGNGYTF. The DNA for the CDR3 is TGTGCCACCAGTGATTACAGGGGGAATGGCTACACCTTC.

This clonotype occurred a few times. The chain combines TRBV12-3 or TRBV12-4 with TRBJ2-5; TRBD1 agrees at 7 bases. V lost 6 bases, J lost 5 bases, and 3 bases stayed unmatched. The CDR3 runs to 12 residues. The chain's CDR3 is CASSIRGETQYF. The CDR3 DNA follows: TGTGCCAGCAGCATCAGGGGGGAGACCCAGTACTTC.

This clonotype was counted many times. The chain links TRBV20-1 to TRBJ2-5, with 7 bases that match TRBD2. The CDR3 sequence is 20 residues long. With 1 base clipped from V and 3 bases from J, the junction kept 23 bases outside the gene matches. CDR1 and CDR2 from the germline V gene are DFQATT and SNEGSKA (reference sequence). This CDR3 reads CSARAPVGRVRAGFEETQYF. As DNA, the CDR3 is TGCAGTGCTAGAGCCCCAGTCGGCCGGGTCAGAGCGGGGTTCGAAGAGACCCAGTACTTC.

This chain uses TRBV6-2 or TRBV6-3 with TRBJ2-7; D perhaps matches TRBD2 (5 bases). Germline loops: CDR1 MNHEY, CDR2 SVGEGT. The CDR3 loop spans 13 amino acids. V was trimmed by 4 bases and J by 3 bases, leaving 10 bases between them. CDR3 protein: CASSFGEYYEQYF. DNA of the CDR3: TGTGCCAGCAGTTTCGGGGAATACTACGAGCAGTACTTC.

This chain joins TRBV7-2 and TRBJ2-7; D might be TRBD2 (5 bases). Germline assignment: CDR1 SGHTA and CDR2 FQGNSA. Trimming left V 4 bases short and J 2 bases short, with 12 bases between. This CDR3 region has 14 residues. Here the CDR3 reads CASSYKSGPYEQYF. The CDR3 DNA reads TGTGCCAGCAGCTATAAGAGCGGTCCCTACGAGCAGTACTTC.

The chain joins TRBV20-1 to TRBJ1-3; D gene unclear. V gave up 0 bases and J gave up 2 bases, with 8 bases separating them. CDR3 length: 14 amino acids. Germline V gives CDR1 DFQATT, CDR2 SNEGSKA (reference sequence). CDR3 loop: CSARDSGAGNTIYF. The CDR3 nucleotides read TGCAGTGCTAGAGATAGCGGGGCTGGAAACACCATATATTTT.